These 8 T cell receptor beta chains originate from one sample sequenced in a study of Graves' ophthalmopathy and Graves' hyperthyroidism. Amplifying from RNA transcripts, the study obtained TCR beta CDR3 regions. The first-round RT-PCR employed HTBI primers together with the Qiagen OneStep RT-PCR kit. A multiplex PCR was then performed as the second round. TCRdb processed the multiplex PCR reads anew with MiXCR; each CDR3 protein has one entry. The table shows around 1,200,000 distinct CDR3 sequences, with around a third occurring only once. The sequenced material came from peripheral blood or thyroid tissue (not recorded which). These receptors were collected from an adult man with Graves' hyperthyroidism.

This clonotype has a count of ten or more. The chain is built from TRBV24-1 and TRBJ2-7; 7 bases agree with TRBD2. The CDR3 sequence is 16 residues long. In germline, CDR1 is KGHDR, CDR2 SFDVKD. Trimming removed 9 bases from V and 4 bases from J; junction bases left unmatched: 17. CDR3 region: CATASPSFGGGYEQYF. CDR3 bases: TGTGCCACCGCCTCCCCCTCGTTCGGGGGAGGGTACGAGCAGTACTTC.

This clonotype showed up many times. The chain combines TRBV20-1 with TRBJ1-5; D gene uncertain. Trimming left V 1 base short and J 4 bases short, with 14 bases between. The CDR3 runs to 15 residues. Germline values: CDR1 DFQATT, CDR2 SNEGSKA (reference sequence). The CDR3 coding sequence is TGCAGTGCTAGAGCCACCAGACTAGGTAATCAGCCCCAGCATTTT. As protein: CSARATRLGNQPQHF.

The genes are TRBV6-1 and TRBJ2-7; 8 nucleotides line up with TRBD2. The CDR3 is made up of 16 amino acids. V shed 5 bases, J shed 2 bases, and the junction held 11 bases outside the gene matches. From germline, CDR1 is MNHNS and CDR2 SASEGT. The chain's CDR3 is CASSYGRTSPPYEQYF. Written as DNA, the CDR3 is TGTGCCAGCAGTTACGGTAGGACTAGCCCTCCCTACGAGCAGTACTTC.

CDR3 sequence (DNA): TGCAGTGCGCAGACAGGGGCTAGGGCTTTCTTT. It yields the protein CSAQTGARAFF. The chain employs TRBV20-1 and TRBJ1-1; the match to TRBD1 covers 8 bases. Germline CDR1 DFQATT, CDR2 SNEGSKA (reference sequence). This CDR3 comprises 11 residues. V was pared by 6 bases and J by 11 bases, with 8 bases of the junction left unmatched.

The V and J genes are TRBV7-2 and TRBJ2-3; 10 bases fit TRBD2. Germline V gene data show CDR1 as SGHTA and CDR2 as FQGNSA. J was trimmed by 1 base and V by 7 bases; bases with no gene match: 11. CDR3 length: 17 residues. CDR3 nucleotides: TGTGCCAGCAACGTTGGGCTAGCGGGGGCCCGCACAGATACGCAGTATTTT. Protein sequence: CASNVGLAGARTDTQYF.

J is TRBJ1-2 and V is TRBV10-3, with D perhaps TRBD1 (5 bases). The V and J ends lost 6 bases and 4 bases respectively, with 12 bases between them. Germline V gives CDR1 ENHRY, CDR2 SYGVKD. The CDR3 length is 13 residues. The CDR3 DNA sequence: TGTGCCATCAGGCTCGGGGACTCCTATGGCTACACCTTC. Its translation: CAIRLGDSYGYTF.

This chain links TRBV29-1 with TRBJ2-5; a possible D gene is TRBD1 (6 bases). The CDR3 sequence is 12 residues long. Per the germline V gene, CDR1 is SQVTM and CDR2 is ANQGSEA. CDR3 in amino acids: CSRTTGRETQYF. Here the CDR3 DNA reads TGCAGTCGTACTACAGGGCGAGAGACCCAGTACTTC.

The V call is TRBV19, the J call TRBJ2-2; D is possibly TRBD1 or TRBD2 (5 bases each). Germline CDR1 and CDR2: LNHDA and SQIVND (reference sequence). There are 20 residues in the CDR3. This CDR3 reads CAITHRSLGNRWRNTGELFF. CDR3 coding DNA: TGTGCGATCACCCACAGGAGCCTCGGGAACCGTTGGAGAAACACCGGGGAGCTGTTTTTT. The full variable domain, rest sourced from reference TRBV19 and TRBJ2-2, is DGGITQSPKYLFRKEGQNVTLSCEQNLNHDAMYWYRQDPGQGLRLIYYSQIVNDFQKGDIAEGYSVSREKKESFPLTVTSAQKNPTAFYLCAITHRSLGNRWRNTGELFFGEGSRLTVL.